This TCR beta chain was captured by sequencing in a study of Ad26.COV2.S vaccination and SARS-CoV-2 variants. Libraries were prepared by immunoSEQ multiplex PCR; TCRdb keeps only in-frame clonotypes and omits some of them. The sample consists of about 320,000 clones, about 85% of them appearing once. The treatment is: around 19 received Ad26.COV2.S at low or high dose, single or two shots; five or six received placebo; per-sample allocation not given. Samples analyzed were those drawn on day 63 after the first vaccine or placebo injection. CDR3 length equals 13 residues. Trimming took 3 bases from V and 6 from J, leaving 8 bases between them. Germline V gene data show CDR1 as KGHSH and CDR2 as LQKENI.

The genes are TRBV18 and TRBJ2-2; D is undetermined. This specimen consisted of peripheral blood, obtained in a trial of Ad26.COV2.S vaccine versus placebo. This receptor was obtained from a person between 18 and 60 years old who received the Ad26.COV2.S COVID-19 vaccine or a placebo. In DNA form, the CDR3 reads TGTGCCAGCTCACCGGTTCTATCCGGGGAGCTGTTTTTT. This sequence encodes CASSPVLSGELFF.